A selection of T cell receptor beta chains follows, all from one sample in a study of resident and recirculating memory T cells in vitiligo. The protocol was immunoSEQ multiplex PCR, while the TCRdb copy is restricted to in-frame clones and leaves out a portion. The data show 75,000 to 85,000 clones, 92% seen once. Sequenced sample: blood. All receptors come from a male donor with vitiligo. CDR3s include the opening cysteine and the closing phenylalanine or tryptophan. D genes are given only for firm matches. The size of a clone is reported for some rows only, either as once, few or many, or as a class for expanded clones.

clone_size j_call v_call d_call cdr3_nt cdr3_aa
. TRBJ2-5 TRBV12-5 . TGTGCTAGTGGTCTGGACAGTAGGCAAGAGACCCAGTACTTC CASGLDSRQETQYF
. TRBJ1-2 TRBV7-3 . TGTGCCAGCAGCAAGGACAGTTATGGCTACACCTTC CASSKDSYGYTF
. TRBJ2-5 TRBV7-9 . TGTGCCAGCAGCTTAGGGGTAGGCGGGCAAGAGACCCAGTACTTC CASSLGVGGQETQYF
. TRBJ1-1 TRBV5-1 . TGCGCCAGTTTTACTTTGGGGGGTACTGAAGCTTTCTTT CASFTLGGTEAFF
. TRBJ2-5 TRBV28 TRBD1 TGTGCCAGCAGCCTCACGTCGGGGACAGGGTACCAAGAGACCCAGTACTTC CASSLTSGTGYQETQYF
. TRBJ2-7 TRBV2 TRBD2 TGTGCCAGCAGGCTGGCGGGAGGGAGCTCCTACGAGCAGTACTTC CASRLAGGSSYEQYF
. TRBJ2-1 TRBV7-2 . TGTGCCAGCAGCTTAGAGGCGGCCGGGAGATACAATGAGCAGTTCTTC CASSLEAAGRYNEQFF
. TRBJ2-7 TRBV10-1 TRBD2 TGCGCCAGCAGCGGGGACTACTCCTCCTACGAGCAGTACTTC CASSGDYSSYEQYF
. TRBJ2-5 TRBV18 . TGTGCCAGCTCACCACTGCGCCAGGGATTAAAGACCCAGTACTTC CASSPLRQGLKTQYF
. TRBJ2-5 TRBV10-2 . TGCGCCAGCAGTGCACATGACAGGCCGGAGACCCAGTACTTC CASSAHDRPETQYF
. TRBJ2-7 TRBV7-2 TRBD2 TGTGCCAGCAGCTTAGCCGGGACTAGCGGCTCCTACGAGCAGTACTTC CASSLAGTSGSYEQYF
. TRBJ2-3 TRBV6-1 TRBD2 TGTGCCAGCAGTGACCTAGCGGGAGGGGGCACAGATACGCAGTATTTT CASSDLAGGGTDTQYF
. TRBJ2-1 TRBV19 TRBD2 TGTGCCAGTAGTAAAAGCGGGAGGGCCCTCGGTGAGCAGTTCTTC CASSKSGRALGEQFF
once TRBJ1-5 TRBV29-1 . TGCAGCGTTGTCCTTGGGGCCGACCGCAATCAGCCCCAGCATTTT CSVVLGADRNQPQHF
once TRBJ2-5 TRBV5-8 . TGTGCCAGCAGCTTGTTTTTGGGGCAGACCCAGTACTTC CASSLFLGQTQYF
. TRBJ1-5 TRBV19 . TGTGCCAGTAGTATAGTTCCCTATAGCAATCAGCCCCAGCATTTT CASSIVPYSNQPQHF
. TRBJ2-2 TRBV4-1 . TGCGCCAGCAGCCCAACAGGGACCGGGGAGCTGTTTTTT CASSPTGTGELFF
. TRBJ2-3 TRBV4-1 . TGCGCCAGCAGCTCGGGGGTGACAGATACGCAGTATTTT CASSSGVTDTQYF
. TRBJ2-5 TRBV5-1 . TGCGCCAGCAAACTGATGACTAGGGCGGAGACCCAGTACTTC CASKLMTRAETQYF
. TRBJ2-2 TRBV10-1 . TGCGCCAGCAGTGAGTTCCAGGCCACCGGGGAGCTGTTTTTT CASSEFQATGELFF
. TRBJ1-5 TRBV18 . TGTGCCAGCTCGCCTAAATCTAATAGCAATCAGCCCCAGCATTTT CASSPKSNSNQPQHF
. TRBJ1-1 TRBV7-8 TRBD1 TGTGCCAGCAGCCCGGACAGGGGCGAAAAGTTCCTCACTGAAGCTTTCTTT CASSPDRGEKFLTEAFF
. TRBJ2-7 TRBV6-5 . TGTGCCAGCAGTTACTCTTACTTGGACACTTACGAGCAGTACTTC CASSYSYLDTYEQYF
. TRBJ1-1 TRBV11-2 TRBD1 TGTGCCAGCAGCTTAGGTCGGGACAGGAGCGCTTTCTTT CASSLGRDRSAFF
. TRBJ1-1 TRBV10-1 TRBD1 TGCGCCAGCAGTGGACAGGGGACTGAAGCTTTCTTT CASSGQGTEAFF
. TRBJ1-2 TRBV27 . TGTGCCAGCAGTAGGACAGCCTACTATGGCTACACCTTC CASSRTAYYGYTF
. TRBJ2-7 TRBV10-3 . TGTGCCATCAGCGGAAGGACAGACGCAAGCTCCTACGAGCAGTACTTC CAISGRTDASSYEQYF
. TRBJ1-1 TRBV6-6 TRBD1 TGTGCCAGCAGACGGGACAGGGAGGTTACTGAAGCTTTCTTT CASRRDREVTEAFF
. TRBJ2-3 TRBV7-9 TRBD2 TGTGCCAGCAGCTTAGGGACTAGCGGGCACACAGATACGCAGTATTTT CASSLGTSGHTDTQYF
. TRBJ2-5 TRBV11-2 TRBD2 TGTGCCAGCAGCTTCGGGACTAGCGGCCAAGAGACCCAGTACTTC CASSFGTSGQETQYF
. TRBJ2-5 TRBV11-3 . TGTGCCAGCAGCTTAGGGCTCCAAGAGACCCAGTACTTC CASSLGLQETQYF
. TRBJ2-7 TRBV6-5 TRBD2 TGTGCCAGCAGTTACAGGTACCGGGGGGGGTCCTACGAGCAGTACTTC CASSYRYRGGSYEQYF
. TRBJ2-7 TRBV6-5 TRBD2 TGTGCCAGCAGACGTAGCGGGATGTCCTACGAGCAGTACTTC CASRRSGMSYEQYF
. TRBJ1-1 TRBV7-9 TRBD1 TGTGCCAGCAGCGCCGGGACAGCACTTTTCGGTGAAGCTTTCTTT CASSAGTALFGEAFF
. TRBJ2-3 TRBV10-3 TRBD2 TGTGCCATCAGCCCCACTAGCGGGGTCACAGATACGCAGTATTTT CAISPTSGVTDTQYF
. TRBJ1-2 TRBV2 . TGTGCCAGCCTCCGGGACACCGGGTATGGCTACACCTTC CASLRDTGYGYTF
. TRBJ2-3 TRBV7-2 TRBD2 TGTGCCAGCAGCCCGGGGACTAGCGGGAATGCAGATACGCAGTATTTT CASSPGTSGNADTQYF
. TRBJ2-7 TRBV28 . TGTGCCAGCAGTTCCCCTCCGACATCATACGAGCAGTACTTC CASSSPPTSYEQYF
. TRBJ1-1 TRBV5-1 . TGCGCCAGCAGCTTGCACGGAGAGAACACTGAAGCTTTCTTT CASSLHGENTEAFF
. TRBJ2-7 TRBV28 TRBD1 TGTGCCAGCAGTTTTTCGCAGGGGGTCTACGAGCAGTACTTC CASSFSQGVYEQYF
. TRBJ1-4 TRBV10-3 . TGTGCCAGGGGGGGTTTGTTCACTAATGAAAAACTGTTTTTT CARGGLFTNEKLFF
. TRBJ2-7 TRBV7-2 . TGTGCCAGCCGGGCGGCCAGCGGAACCTACGAGCAGTACTTC CASRAASGTYEQYF
. TRBJ2-3 TRBV27 TRBD2 TGTGCCAGCAGTTTATCTGCTAGCGGGGGGACAGATACGCAGTATTTT CASSLSASGGTDTQYF
. TRBJ1-3 TRBV5-1 . TGCGCCAGCAGCTTGGTCGGGGGAACTGGAAACACCATATATTTT CASSLVGGTGNTIYF
. TRBJ1-5 TRBV2 . TGTGCCAGCAGTGAGCAGGGTCCGAGGCAGCCCCAGCATTTT CASSEQGPRQPQHF
. TRBJ2-1 TRBV30 . TGTGCCTGGAGTGTTCGTAATGAGCAGTTCTTC CAWSVRNEQFF
. TRBJ2-7 TRBV30 TRBD2 TGTGCCTGGAGGGCGCTAGCGGGAAGCGAGCAGTACTTC CAWRALAGSEQYF
. TRBJ1-2 TRBV11-2 . TGTGCCAGCAGCTCCCGACAGAATGGCTACACCTTC CASSSRQNGYTF